The T cell receptor (beta chain) under discussion was sequenced for a study of blood T cell repertoires in COVID-19. Trimming removed 2 bases from V and 0 bases from J, with 4 bases in between. CDR1 is SEHNR, CDR2 FQNEAQ, per germline (reference sequence). The CDR3 length is 13 residues. Only in-frame clones appear in the TCRdb table, and some are missing; sequencing was by immunoSEQ multiplex PCR. The sample records a few hundred thousand clones, approximately 84% being singletons. This clonotype originated in a man aged 45-65 years with acute or convalescent COVID-19. The chain links TRBV7-9 to TRBJ1-2; no clear D gene. Sequencing was performed on peripheral blood. The CDR3 nucleotides are TGTGCCAGCAGCTTAAACTCTAACTATGGCTACACCTTC. Translated, it gives CASSLNSNYGYTF.